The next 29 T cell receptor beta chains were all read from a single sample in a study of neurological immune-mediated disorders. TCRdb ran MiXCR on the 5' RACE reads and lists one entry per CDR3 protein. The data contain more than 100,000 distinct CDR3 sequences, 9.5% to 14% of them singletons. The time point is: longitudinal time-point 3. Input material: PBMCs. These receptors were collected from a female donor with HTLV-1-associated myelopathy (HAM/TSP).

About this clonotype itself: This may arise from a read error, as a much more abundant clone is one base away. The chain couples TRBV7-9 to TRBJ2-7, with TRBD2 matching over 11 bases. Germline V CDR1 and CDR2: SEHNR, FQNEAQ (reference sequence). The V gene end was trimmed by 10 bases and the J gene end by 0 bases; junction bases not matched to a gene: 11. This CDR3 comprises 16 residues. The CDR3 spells CAIRSSGRDSSYEQYF. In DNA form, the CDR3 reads TGTGCCATCAGAAGTAGCGGGAGGGACAGCTCCTACGAGCAGTACTTC.

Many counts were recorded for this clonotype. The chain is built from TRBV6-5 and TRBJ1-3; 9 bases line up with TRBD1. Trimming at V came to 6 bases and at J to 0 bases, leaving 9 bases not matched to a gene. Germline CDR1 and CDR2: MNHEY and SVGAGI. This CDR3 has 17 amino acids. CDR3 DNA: TGTGCCAGCAGACGCGGGACAGGGCGACTCTCTGGAAACACCATATATTTT. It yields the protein CASRRGTGRLSGNTIYF.

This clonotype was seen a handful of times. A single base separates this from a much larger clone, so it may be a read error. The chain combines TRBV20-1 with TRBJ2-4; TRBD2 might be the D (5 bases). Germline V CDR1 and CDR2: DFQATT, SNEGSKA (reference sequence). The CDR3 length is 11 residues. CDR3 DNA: TGCAGTGCTGAGGGAAGAGGAATTCATTACTTC. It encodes CSAEGRGIHYF.

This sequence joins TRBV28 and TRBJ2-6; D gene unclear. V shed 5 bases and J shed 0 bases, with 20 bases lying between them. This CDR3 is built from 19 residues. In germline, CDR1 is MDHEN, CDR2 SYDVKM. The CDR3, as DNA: TGTGCCAGCAGTCAAAAAGCGAGTGGCAAAACCTCTGGGGCCAACGTCCTGACTTTC. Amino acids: CASSQKASGKTSGANVLTF.

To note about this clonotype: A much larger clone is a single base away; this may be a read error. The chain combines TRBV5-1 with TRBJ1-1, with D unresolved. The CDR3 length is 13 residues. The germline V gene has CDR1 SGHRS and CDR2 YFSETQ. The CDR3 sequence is CASSLSVGTGAFF. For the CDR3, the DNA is TGCGCCAGCAGCTTGTCCGTGGGCACTGGAGCTTTCTTT.

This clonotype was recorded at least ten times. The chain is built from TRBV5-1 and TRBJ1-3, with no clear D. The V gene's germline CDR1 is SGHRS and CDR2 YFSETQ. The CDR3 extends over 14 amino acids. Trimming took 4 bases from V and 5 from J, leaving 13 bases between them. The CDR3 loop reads CASSQATMRNTIYF. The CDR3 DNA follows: TGCGCCAGCAGCCAGGCGACGATGAGAAACACCATATATTTT.

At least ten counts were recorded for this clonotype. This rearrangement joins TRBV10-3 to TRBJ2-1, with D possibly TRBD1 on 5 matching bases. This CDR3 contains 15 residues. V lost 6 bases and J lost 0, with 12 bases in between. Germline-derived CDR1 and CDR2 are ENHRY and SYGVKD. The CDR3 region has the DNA TGTGCCATCAGCCCGACAGCCCACTCCTACAATGAGCAGTTCTTC. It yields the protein CAISPTAHSYNEQFF.

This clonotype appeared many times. CDR3 nucleotides: TGCGCCAGCAGCCTGGGGACTGCTTCCTACGAGCAGTACTTC. Translation gives CASSLGTASYEQYF. The chain employs TRBV5-1 and TRBJ2-7, with D possibly TRBD2 on 6 matching bases. V shed 4 bases and J shed 1 base, with 12 bases lying between them. The CDR3 contains 14 residues. From germline, CDR1 is SGHRS and CDR2 YFSETQ.

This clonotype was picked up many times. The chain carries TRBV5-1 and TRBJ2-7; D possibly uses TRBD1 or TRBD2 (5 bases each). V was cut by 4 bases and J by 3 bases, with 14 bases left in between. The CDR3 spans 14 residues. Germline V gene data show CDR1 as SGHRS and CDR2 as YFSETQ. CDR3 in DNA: TGCGCCAGCAGCCCACCCGGGGCGAGCTACGAGCAGTACTTC. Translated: CASSPPGASYEQYF. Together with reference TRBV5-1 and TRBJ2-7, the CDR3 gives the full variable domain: KAGVTQTPRYLIKTRGQQVTLSCSPISGHRSVSWYQQTPGQGLQFLFEYFSETQRNKGNFPGRFSGRQFSNSRSEMNVSTLELGDSALYLCASSPPGASYEQYFGPGTRLTVT.

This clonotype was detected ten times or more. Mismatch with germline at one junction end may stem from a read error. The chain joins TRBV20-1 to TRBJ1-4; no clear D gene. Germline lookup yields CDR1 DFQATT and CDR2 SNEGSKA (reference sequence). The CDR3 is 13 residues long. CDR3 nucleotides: TGCAGTGCTAGGCGGGAATTCAATGGAAAACTGTTTTTT. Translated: CSARREFNGKLFF.

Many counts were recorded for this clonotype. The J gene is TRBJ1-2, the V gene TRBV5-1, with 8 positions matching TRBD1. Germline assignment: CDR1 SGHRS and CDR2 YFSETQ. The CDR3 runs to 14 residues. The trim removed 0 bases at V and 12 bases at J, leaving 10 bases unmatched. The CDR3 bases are TGCGCCAGCAGCTTGGACGGCCAGGGGGCGAGCGACACCTTC. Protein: CASSLDGQGASDTF.

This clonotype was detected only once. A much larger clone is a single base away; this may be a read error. CDR3 DNA sequence: TGTGCCAGCACCATAGGGTTATTGAACACCATATATTTT. Amino acid sequence: CASTIGLLNTIYF. The rearrangement uses TRBV6-6 and TRBJ1-3; no firm D call. The germline gives CDR1 MNHNY, CDR2 SVGAGI (reference sequence). CDR3 length: 13 residues. V was trimmed by 7 bases and J by 7 bases, leaving 14 bases between them.

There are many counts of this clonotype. The CDR3 reads CASSLSVAGYGYTF. DNA for the CDR3: TGTGCCAGCAGTTTGTCGGTGGCGGGCTATGGCTACACCTTC. This sequence joins TRBV12-3 or TRBV12-4 and TRBJ1-2; D ambiguous. V gave up 3 bases and J gave up 4 bases, with 12 bases separating them. The CDR3 sequence is 14 residues long.

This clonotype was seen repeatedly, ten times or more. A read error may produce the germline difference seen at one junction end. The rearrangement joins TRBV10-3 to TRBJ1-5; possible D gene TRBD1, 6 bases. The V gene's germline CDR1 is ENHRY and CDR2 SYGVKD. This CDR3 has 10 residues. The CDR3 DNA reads TGTGCCACACCACCGGGACAAAGGGATTTT. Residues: CATPPGQRDF.

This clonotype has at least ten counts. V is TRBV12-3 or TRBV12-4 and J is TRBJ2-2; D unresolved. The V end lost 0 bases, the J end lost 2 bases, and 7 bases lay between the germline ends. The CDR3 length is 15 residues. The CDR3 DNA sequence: TGTGCCAGCAGTTTAGCCAGCCTTAACACCGGGGAGCTGTTTTTT. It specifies CASSLASLNTGELFF.

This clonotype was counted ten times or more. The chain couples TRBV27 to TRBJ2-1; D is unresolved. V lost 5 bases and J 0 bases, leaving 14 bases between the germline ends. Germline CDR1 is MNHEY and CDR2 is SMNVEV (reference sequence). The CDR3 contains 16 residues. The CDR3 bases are TGTGCCAGCAGTGCCACTCGATTGAGCTCCTACAATGAGCAGTTCTTC. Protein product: CASSATRLSSYNEQFF.

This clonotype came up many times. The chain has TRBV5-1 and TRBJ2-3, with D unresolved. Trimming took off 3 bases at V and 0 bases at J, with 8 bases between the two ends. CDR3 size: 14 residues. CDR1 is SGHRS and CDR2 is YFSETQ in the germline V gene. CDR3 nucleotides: TGCGCCAGCAGCTCCACTGGGAGCACAGATACGCAGTATTTT. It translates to CASSSTGSTDTQYF. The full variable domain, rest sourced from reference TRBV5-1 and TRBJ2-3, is KAGVTQTPRYLIKTRGQQVTLSCSPISGHRSVSWYQQTPGQGLQFLFEYFSETQRNKGNFPGRFSGRQFSNSRSEMNVSTLELGDSALYLCASSSTGSTDTQYFGPGTRLTVL.

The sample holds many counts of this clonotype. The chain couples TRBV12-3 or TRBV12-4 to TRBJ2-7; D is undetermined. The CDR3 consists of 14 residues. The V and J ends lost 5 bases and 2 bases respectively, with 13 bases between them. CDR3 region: CASSPGRLAYEQYF. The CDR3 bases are TGTGCCAGCAGTCCAGGACGGTTAGCCTACGAGCAGTACTTC.

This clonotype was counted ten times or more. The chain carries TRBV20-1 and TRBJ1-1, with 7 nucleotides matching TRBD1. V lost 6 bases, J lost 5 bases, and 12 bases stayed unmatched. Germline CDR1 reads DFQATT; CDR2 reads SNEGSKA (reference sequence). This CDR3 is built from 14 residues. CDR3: CSAQKDRTVTEAFF. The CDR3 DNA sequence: TGCAGTGCGCAGAAGGACAGGACCGTAACTGAAGCTTTCTTT.

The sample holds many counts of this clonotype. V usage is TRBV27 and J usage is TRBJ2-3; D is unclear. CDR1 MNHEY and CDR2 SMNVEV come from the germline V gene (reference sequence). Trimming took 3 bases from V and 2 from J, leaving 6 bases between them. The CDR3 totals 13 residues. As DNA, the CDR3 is TGTGCCAGCAGTTTTTGGGCCACAGATACGCAGTATTTT. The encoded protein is CASSFWATDTQYF.

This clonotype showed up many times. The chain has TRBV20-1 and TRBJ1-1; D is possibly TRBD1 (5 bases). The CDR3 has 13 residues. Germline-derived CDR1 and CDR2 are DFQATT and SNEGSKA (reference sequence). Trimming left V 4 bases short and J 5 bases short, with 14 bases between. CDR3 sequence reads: CSAKAVGGTEAFF. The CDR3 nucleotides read TGCAGTGCTAAGGCGGTGGGGGGAACTGAAGCTTTCTTT.

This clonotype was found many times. CDR3 sequence reads: CASSFSVVGSYEQYF. In DNA form, the CDR3 reads TGCGCCAGCAGCTTTAGTGTCGTAGGGTCCTACGAGCAGTACTTC. This chain links TRBV5-1 with TRBJ2-7; D not resolved. The CDR3 is made up of 15 amino acids. Germline V gene lookup returns CDR1 SGHRS and CDR2 YFSETQ. V dropped 2 bases and J dropped 1 base, with 13 bases sitting between them.

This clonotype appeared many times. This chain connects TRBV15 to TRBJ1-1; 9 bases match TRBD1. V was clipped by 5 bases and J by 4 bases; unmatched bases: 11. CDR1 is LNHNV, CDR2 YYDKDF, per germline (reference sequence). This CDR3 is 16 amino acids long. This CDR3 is CATSGRTGGRPTEAFF. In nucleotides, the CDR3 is TGTGCCACCAGCGGGCGTACAGGGGGCCGGCCCACTGAAGCTTTCTTT.

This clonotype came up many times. The CDR3 DNA is TGTGCCAGCAGCTTCGGAGGGGCGAGCTTCTACAATGAGCAGTTCTTC. It specifies CASSFGGASFYNEQFF. The genes are TRBV9 and TRBJ2-1, with D maybe TRBD2 (6 bases). Germline V gene data show CDR1 as SGDLS and CDR2 as YYNGEE. The CDR3 extends over 16 amino acids. V lost 4 bases to trimming and J lost 3 bases, with 17 bases between them.

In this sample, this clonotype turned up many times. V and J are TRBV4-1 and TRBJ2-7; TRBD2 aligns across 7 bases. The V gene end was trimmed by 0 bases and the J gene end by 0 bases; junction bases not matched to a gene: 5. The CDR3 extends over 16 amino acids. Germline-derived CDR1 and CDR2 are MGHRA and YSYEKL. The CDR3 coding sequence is TGCGCCAGCAGCCAAGAAGCGGGGCCCAGCTCCTACGAGCAGTACTTC. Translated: CASSQEAGPSSYEQYF.

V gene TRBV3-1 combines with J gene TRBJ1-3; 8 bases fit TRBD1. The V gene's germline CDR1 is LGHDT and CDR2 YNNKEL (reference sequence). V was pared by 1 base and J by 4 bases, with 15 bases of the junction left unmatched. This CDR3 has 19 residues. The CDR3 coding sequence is TGTGCCAGCAGCCAAGTGTTCGGAGGTCAGGGGGCAATCGGAAACACCATATATTTT. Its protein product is CASSQVFGGQGAIGNTIYF.

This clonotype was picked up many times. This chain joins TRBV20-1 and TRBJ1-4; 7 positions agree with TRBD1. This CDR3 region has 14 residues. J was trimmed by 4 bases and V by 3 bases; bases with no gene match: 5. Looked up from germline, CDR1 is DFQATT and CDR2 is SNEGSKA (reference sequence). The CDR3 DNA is TGCAGTGCTAGCTTACGACAGGGTAATGAAAAACTGTTTTTT. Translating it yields CSASLRQGNEKLFF.

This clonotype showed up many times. Here the CDR3 reads CSARDLSRARVGDTGELFF. In DNA form, the CDR3 reads TGCAGTGCTAGAGATCTATCTCGTGCGAGGGTAGGGGACACCGGGGAGCTGTTTTTT. The rearrangement links TRBV20-1 to TRBJ2-2; D may match TRBD1 or TRBD2 (5 bases each). This CDR3 has 19 amino acids. Germline CDR1 and CDR2: DFQATT and SNEGSKA (reference sequence). Trimming pared 0 bases from V and 3 bases from J, leaving 23 bases between.

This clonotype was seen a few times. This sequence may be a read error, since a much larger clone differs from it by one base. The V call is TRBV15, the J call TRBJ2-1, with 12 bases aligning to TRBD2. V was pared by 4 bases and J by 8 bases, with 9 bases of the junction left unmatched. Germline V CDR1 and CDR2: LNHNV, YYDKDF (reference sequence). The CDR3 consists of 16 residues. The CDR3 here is CATSIRLAGVLHEQFF. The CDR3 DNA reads TGTGCCACCAGCATAAGACTAGCGGGAGTTCTTCATGAGCAGTTCTTC.